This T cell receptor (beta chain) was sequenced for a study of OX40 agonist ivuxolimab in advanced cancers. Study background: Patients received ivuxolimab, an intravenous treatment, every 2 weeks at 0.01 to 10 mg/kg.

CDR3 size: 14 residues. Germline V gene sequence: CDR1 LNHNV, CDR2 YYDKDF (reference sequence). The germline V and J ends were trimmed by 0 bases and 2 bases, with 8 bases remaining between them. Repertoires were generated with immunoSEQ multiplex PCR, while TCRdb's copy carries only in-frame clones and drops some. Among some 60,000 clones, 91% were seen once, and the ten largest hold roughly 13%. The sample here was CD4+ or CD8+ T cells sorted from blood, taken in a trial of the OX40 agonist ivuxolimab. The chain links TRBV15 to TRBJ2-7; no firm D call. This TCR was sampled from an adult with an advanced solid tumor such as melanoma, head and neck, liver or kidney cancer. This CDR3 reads CATSRDRLTYEQYF. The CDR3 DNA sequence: TGTGCCACCAGCAGAGATCGGTTAACCTACGAGCAGTACTTC. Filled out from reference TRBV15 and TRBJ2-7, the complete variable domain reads DAMVIQNPRYQVTQFGKPVTLSCSQTLNHNVMYWYQQKSSQAPKLLFHYYDKDFNNEADTPDNFQSRRPNTSFCFLDIRSPGLGDTAMYLCATSRDRLTYEQYFGPGTRLTVT.